This T cell receptor (beta chain) was retrieved from a study of T cell responses to AZD1222 COVID-19 vaccine. Study conclusions and caveats: Distributed over spike, vaccine-associated CD4 TCRs predominated at 160-218 and 743-854. Only a handful of AZD1222 recipients tested seropositive at baseline.

CDR3 size: 15 residues. The germline CDR1 and CDR2 sequences are SGHRS and YFSETQ. V lost 1 base and J lost 1, with 6 bases in between. Worth noting for this clone: Its antigen is unknown.

Clones were sequenced by immunoSEQ multiplex PCR, and TCRdb holds only the in-frame ones, with some missing. The sample has some 170,000 clones, more than 80% seen once; the top ten hold roughly 4.3%. The sequence was obtained from an adult who received the MenACWY meningococcal vaccine as a control. This specimen was peripheral blood, taken 28 days after the second dose of the MenACWY control vaccine. The rearrangement links TRBV5-1 to TRBJ2-6; tentatively, D is TRBD1 (6 bases). CDR3: CASSLQGSGANVLTF. The CDR3 DNA reads as TGCGCCAGCAGCTTGCAGGGGTCTGGGGCCAACGTCCTGACTTTC.